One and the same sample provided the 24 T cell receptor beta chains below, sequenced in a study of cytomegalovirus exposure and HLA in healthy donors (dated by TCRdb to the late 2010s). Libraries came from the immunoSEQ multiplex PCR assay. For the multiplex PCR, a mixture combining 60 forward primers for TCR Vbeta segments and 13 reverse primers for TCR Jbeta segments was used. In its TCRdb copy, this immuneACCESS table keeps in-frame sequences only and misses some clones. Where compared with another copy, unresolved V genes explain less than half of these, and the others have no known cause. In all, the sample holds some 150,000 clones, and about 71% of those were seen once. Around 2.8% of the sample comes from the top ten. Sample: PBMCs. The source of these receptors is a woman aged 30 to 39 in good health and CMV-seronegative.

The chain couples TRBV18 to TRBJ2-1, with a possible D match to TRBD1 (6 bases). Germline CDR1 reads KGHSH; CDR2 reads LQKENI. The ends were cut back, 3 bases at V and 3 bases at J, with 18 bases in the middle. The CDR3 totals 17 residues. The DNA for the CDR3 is TGTGCCAGCTCACCTACCCCGGGACATGGAAACTACAATGAGCAGTTCTTC. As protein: CASSPTPGHGNYNEQFF.

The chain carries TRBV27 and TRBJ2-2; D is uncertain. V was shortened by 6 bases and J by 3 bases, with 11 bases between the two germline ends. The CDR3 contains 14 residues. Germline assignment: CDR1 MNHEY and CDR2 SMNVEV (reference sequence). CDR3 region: CASRVQLYTGELFF. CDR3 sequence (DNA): TGTGCCAGCAGGGTTCAACTCTACACCGGGGAGCTGTTTTTT.

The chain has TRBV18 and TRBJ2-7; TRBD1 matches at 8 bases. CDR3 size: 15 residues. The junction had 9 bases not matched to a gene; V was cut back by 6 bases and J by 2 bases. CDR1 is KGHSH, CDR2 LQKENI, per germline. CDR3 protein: CASSTSRDRTYEQYF. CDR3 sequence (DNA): TGTGCCAGCTCCACGAGCAGGGACAGGACCTACGAGCAGTACTTC.

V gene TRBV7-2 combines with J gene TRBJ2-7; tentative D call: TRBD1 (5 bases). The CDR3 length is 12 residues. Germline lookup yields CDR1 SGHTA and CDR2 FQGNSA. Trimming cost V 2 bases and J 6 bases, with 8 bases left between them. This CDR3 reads CASSLRGLEQYF. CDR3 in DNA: TGTGCCAGCAGCTTAAGGGGCCTCGAGCAGTACTTC.

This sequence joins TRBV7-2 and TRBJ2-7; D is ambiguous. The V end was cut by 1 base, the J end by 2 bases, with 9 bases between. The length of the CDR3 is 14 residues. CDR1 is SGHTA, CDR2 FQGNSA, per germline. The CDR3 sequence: CASSLGRVTYEQYF. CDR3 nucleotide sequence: TGTGCCAGCAGCTTAGGTAGAGTCACCTACGAGCAGTACTTC.

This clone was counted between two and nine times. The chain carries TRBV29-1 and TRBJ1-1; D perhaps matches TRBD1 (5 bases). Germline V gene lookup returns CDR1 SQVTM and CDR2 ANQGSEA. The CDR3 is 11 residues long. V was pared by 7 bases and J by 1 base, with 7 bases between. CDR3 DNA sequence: TGCAGCGGCAGGGAGAACACTGAAGCTTTCTTT. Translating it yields CSGRENTEAFF.

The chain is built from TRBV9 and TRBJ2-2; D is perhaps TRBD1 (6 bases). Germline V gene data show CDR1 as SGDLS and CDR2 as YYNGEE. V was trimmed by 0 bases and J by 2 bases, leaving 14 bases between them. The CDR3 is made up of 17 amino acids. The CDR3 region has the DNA TGTGCCAGCAGCGTAGCTTTACAGGGAAGAAACACCGGGGAGCTGTTTTTT. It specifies CASSVALQGRNTGELFF.

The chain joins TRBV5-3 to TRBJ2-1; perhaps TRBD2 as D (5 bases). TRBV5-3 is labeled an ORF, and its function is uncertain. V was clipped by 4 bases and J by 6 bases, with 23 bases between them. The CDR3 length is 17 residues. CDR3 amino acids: CARSVTSRGSGGNEQFF. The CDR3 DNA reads TGTGCCAGAAGCGTAACCTCTCGTGGAAGCGGAGGCAATGAGCAGTTCTTC.

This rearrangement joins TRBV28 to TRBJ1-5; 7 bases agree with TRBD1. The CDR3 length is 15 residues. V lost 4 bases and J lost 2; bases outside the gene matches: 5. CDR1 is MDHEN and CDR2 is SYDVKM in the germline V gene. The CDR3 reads CASSSYRGGNQPQHF. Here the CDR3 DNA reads TGTGCCAGCAGTTCATACAGGGGCGGCAATCAGCCCCAGCATTTT.

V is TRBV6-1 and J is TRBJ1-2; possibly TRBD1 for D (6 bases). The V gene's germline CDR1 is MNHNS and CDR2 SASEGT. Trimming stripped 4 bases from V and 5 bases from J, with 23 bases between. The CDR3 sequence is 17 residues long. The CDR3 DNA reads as TGTGCCAGCAGTGGCAAACCCGGGACAAACGTAGGTTATGGCTACACCTTC. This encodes CASSGKPGTNVGYGYTF.

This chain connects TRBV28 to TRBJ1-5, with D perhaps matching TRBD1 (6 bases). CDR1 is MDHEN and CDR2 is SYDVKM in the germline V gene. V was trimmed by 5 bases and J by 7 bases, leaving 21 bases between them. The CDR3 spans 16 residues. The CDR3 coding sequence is TGTGCCAGCAGTCCGGCAGGGGACGGACTTGGGCAGCCCCAGCATTTT. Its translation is CASSPAGDGLGQPQHF.

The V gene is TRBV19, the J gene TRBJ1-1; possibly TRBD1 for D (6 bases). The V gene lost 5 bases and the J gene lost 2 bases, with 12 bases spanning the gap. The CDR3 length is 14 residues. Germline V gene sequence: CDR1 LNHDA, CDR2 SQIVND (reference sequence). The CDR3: CASSWEGGNTEAFF. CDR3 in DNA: TGTGCCAGTAGTTGGGAAGGGGGAAACACTGAAGCTTTCTTT.

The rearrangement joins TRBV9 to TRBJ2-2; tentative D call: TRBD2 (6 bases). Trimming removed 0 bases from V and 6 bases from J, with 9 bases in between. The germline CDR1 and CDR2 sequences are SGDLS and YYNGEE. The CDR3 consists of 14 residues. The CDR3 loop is CASSVAGEAGELFF. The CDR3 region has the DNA TGTGCCAGCAGCGTAGCGGGAGAGGCCGGGGAGCTGTTTTTT.

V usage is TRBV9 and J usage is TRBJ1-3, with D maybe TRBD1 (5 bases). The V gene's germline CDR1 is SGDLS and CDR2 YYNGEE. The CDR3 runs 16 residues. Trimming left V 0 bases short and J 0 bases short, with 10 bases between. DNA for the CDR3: TGTGCCAGCAGCGTAGGCCACAGGAGCTCTGGAAACACCATATATTTT. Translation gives CASSVGHRSSGNTIYF.

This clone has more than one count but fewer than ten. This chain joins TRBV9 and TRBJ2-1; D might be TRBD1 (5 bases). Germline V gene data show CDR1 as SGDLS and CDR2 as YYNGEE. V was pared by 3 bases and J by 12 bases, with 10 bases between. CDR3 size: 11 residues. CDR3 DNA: TGTGCCAGCAGCGCAGGGTCTCGGCAGTTCTTC. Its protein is CASSAGSRQFF.

The CDR3: CASTPGGNTIYF. DNA of the CDR3: TGTGCCAGTACTCCAGGGGGAAACACCATATATTTT. The chain recombines TRBV19 with TRBJ1-3; TRBD1 might be the D (5 bases). Germline lookup yields CDR1 LNHDA and CDR2 SQIVND (reference sequence). Deletions cut 7 bases from V and 4 bases from J, with 8 bases between. The CDR3 contains 12 residues.

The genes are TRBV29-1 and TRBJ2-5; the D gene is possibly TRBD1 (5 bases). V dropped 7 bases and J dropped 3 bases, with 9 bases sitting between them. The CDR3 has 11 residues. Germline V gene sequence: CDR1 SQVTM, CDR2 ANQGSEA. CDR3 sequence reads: CSADRKETQYF. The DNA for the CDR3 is TGCAGCGCAGACAGAAAAGAGACCCAGTACTTC.

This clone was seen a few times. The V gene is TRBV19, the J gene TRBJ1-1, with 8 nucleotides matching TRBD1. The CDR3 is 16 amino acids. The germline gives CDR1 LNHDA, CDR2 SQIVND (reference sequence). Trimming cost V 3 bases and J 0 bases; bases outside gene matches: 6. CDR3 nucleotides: TGTGCCAGTAGTATGGACAGGGTGGTGGTGAACACTGAAGCTTTCTTT. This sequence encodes CASSMDRVVVNTEAFF.

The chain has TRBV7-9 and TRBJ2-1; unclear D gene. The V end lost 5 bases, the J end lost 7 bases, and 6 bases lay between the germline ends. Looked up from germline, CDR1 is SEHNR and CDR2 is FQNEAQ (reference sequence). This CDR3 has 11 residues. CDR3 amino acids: CASSPRNEQFF. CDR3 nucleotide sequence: TGTGCCAGCAGCCCCAGGAATGAGCAGTTCTTC.

The CDR3 here is CASTRGDVNQPQHF. CDR3 sequence (DNA): TGTGCCAGCACACGGGGTGATGTCAATCAGCCCCAGCATTTT. J is TRBJ1-5 and V is TRBV7-9, with D uncertain. Trimming pared 7 bases from V and 3 bases from J, leaving 13 bases between. This CDR3 has 14 amino acids. The germline CDR1 and CDR2 sequences are SEHNR and FQNEAQ (reference sequence). Drawing the rest from reference TRBV7-9 and TRBJ1-5, the complete variable domain is DTGVSQNPRHKITKRGQNVTFRCDPISEHNRLYWYRQTLGQGPEFLTYFQNEAQLEKSRLLSDRFSAERPKGSFSTLEIQRTEQGDSAMYLCASTRGDVNQPQHFGDGTRLSIL.

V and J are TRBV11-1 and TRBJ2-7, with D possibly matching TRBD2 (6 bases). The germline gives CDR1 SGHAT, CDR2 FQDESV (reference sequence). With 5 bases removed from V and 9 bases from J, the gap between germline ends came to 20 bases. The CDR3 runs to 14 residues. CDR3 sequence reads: CASSPGDRLRGQYF. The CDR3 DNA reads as TGTGCCAGCAGCCCGGGAGACCGCCTACGAGGGCAGTACTTC.

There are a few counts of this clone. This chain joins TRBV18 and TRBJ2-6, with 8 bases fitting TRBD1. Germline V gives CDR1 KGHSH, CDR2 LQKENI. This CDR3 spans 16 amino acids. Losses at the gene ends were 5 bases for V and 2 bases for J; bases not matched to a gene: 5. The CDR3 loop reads CASSKDRATGANVLTF. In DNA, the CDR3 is TGTGCCAGCTCAAAGGACAGGGCAACTGGGGCCAACGTCCTGACTTTC.

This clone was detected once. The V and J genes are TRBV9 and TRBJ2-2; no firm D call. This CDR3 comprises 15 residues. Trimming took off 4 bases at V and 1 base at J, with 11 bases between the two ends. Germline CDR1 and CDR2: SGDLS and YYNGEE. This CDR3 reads CASSRGVQNTGELFF. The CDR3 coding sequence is TGTGCCAGCAGCAGAGGCGTGCAGAACACCGGGGAGCTGTTTTTT.

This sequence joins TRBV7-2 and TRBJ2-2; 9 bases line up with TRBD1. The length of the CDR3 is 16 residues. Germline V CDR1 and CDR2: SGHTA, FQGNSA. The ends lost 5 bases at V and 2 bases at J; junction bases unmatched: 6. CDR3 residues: CASSARDRANTGELFF. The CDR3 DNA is TGTGCCAGCAGCGCCCGGGACAGGGCAAACACCGGGGAGCTGTTTTTT.